This T cell receptor (beta chain) was identified during a study of T cells in narcolepsy (dated by TCRdb to the late 2010s). Background on the whole study: The study enrolled patients with narcolepsy type 1 or type 2 (NT1, NT2) together with healthy control donors. The study used TCR Vbeta sequencing to track clonotypes in blood and CSF while looking for autoreactive T cells in narcolepsy patients that target self-antigens of hypocretin neurons (hypocretin, TRIB2).

With regard to this clone: Which antigen it targets is not known. No much larger clone is present one base from it, and per-base qualities are unavailable.

CDR1 and CDR2, looked up from the germline V gene (reference sequence), are MNHEY and SMNVEV. The CDR3 spans 16 residues, from the cysteine through the phenylalanine. Of the read, only the CDR3 DNA is kept; its 48 bases are in frame from base 1. V was cut back by 3 bases and J by 5 bases, leaving a gap of 16 bases between them. Results and caveats for the whole study, not just this receptor: Plots that compared CSF and blood CD4+ T cell clonotypes from the same patient highlighted HCRT-specific and TRIB2-specific autoreactive clonotypes. According to the report, autoreactive clonotypes were detected serially in the blood of the same patients and of different patients, but not in healthy controls. Some blood memory CD4+ repertoires from patients and controls contained no sequences matching autoreactive T cell clones. Numbers of sequenced blood memory CD4+ clonotypes were comparable, averaging about 40,000 in patients and approximately 34,000 in controls.

For TCR Vbeta sequencing, memory CD4+ T cells were sorted ex vivo from the peripheral blood of both healthy controls and narcolepsy patients. The library was prepared using the immunoSEQ multiplex PCR assay. TCRdb holds this immuneACCESS table with in-frame rearrangements only. Some clones are missing; in checked studies, unresolved V genes explain under half, and the rest has no known cause. Counted in this sample were around 31,000 clones; more than 70% of them appeared once. The top ten clonotypes cover less than 1.5% of the sample. Sequenced input: CD45RA- memory CD4+ T cells from PBMCs. The cell subset or site tag for this specimen amounts to: memory T cells sorted ex vivo from peripheral blood. The source of this sequence is a human donor with narcolepsy. The chain is assembled from TRBV27 and TRBJ2-2; the D element could tentatively be TRBD1 or TRBD2, as 5 bases agree for each. The bases read TGTGCCAGCAGTTTCATGACCGGGGCAGGAACCGGGGAGCTGTTTTTT. This encodes CASSFMTGAGTGELFF.